The T cell receptor beta chain described here comes from a study of T cell changes during pregnancy in multiple sclerosis. The CDR3 sequence is 15 residues long. Germline assignment: CDR1 WNHNN and CDR2 SYGVQD (reference sequence). Trimming at V came to 1 base and at J to 3 bases, leaving 4 bases not matched to a gene. This clone was counted a few times. Repertoires were generated with immunoSEQ multiplex PCR, while TCRdb's copy carries only in-frame clones and drops some. The data show about 35,000 clones, under 95% seen once. This sequence was found in a female donor in good health, enrolled as a control in a pregnancy study. This chain connects TRBV10-1 to TRBJ2-7; TRBD2 matches 9 bases. The source was peripheral blood, collected in the third trimester of pregnancy. CDR3 region: CASSEFSGSIYEQYF. The CDR3 coding sequence is TGCGCCAGCAGTGAGTTTAGCGGGAGTATCTACGAGCAGTACTTC.